The following is a T cell receptor (beta chain) sequence with its context. The antigen this receptor binds is unknown. No base qualities exist here, and no much larger clone lies one base off it. The library was generated by PCR. TCRdb records Illumina HiSeq 2500 as the sequencer. TCR library preparation used molecular barcoding, with unique molecular identifiers applied to normalize quantification of the TCRbeta repertoire. Clones were called with MiXCR by TCRdb after fastp trimmed the public reads at Q25, and only in-frame beta chains were retained. Each CDR3 protein appears once, grouped with its most common genes and DNA. The sample table shows about 500,000 distinct CDR3 sequences, and around a third are seen once. 2% to 3% of the sample belongs to the ten largest clones. This entry is derived from a study of T-cell reconstitution after alpha-beta-depleted transplantation in children (dated by TCRdb to the mid-2010s). A note on the overall study: The study quantitatively tracked T-cell immune reconstitution after TCRalphabeta/CD19-depleted allogeneic hematopoietic cell transplantation in children using TCR repertoire profiling.

CDR1 and CDR2 (SQVTM, ANQGSEA) derive from the germline V gene. V and J are trimmed by 5 bases and 3 bases, and the gene matches miss 4 bases of the junction. The CDR3 measures 13 amino acids from cysteine to phenylalanine. The sequence is cut down to CDR3 DNA, 39 bases in frame from base 1. The V gene is TRBV29-1 and the J gene is TRBJ1-5; 7 of the junction bases match TRBD1. Sequenced here: PBMCs from the stem cell graft donor, sampled from the stem cell graft. This TCR was sampled from a human donor who donated a stem cell graft to a child with aplastic anemia. CDR3 region: CSVSGQNNQPQHF. The nucleotides are TGCAGCGTTTCGGGACAGAACAATCAGCCCCAGCATTTT.